The 30 T cell receptor beta chains listed next were all sequenced from one sample in a study of blood T cells in healthy people across ages. Primers used in a second PCR of about 7 to 11 cycles were a sample-barcoded 5' primer and a J-beta primer mix. One entry per CDR3 protein results from TCRdb running MiXCR on the 5' RACE reads. Of about 830,000 distinct CDR3 sequences listed, 55% to 65% were seen once; the top ten hold 28%. Sequenced sample: blood. The receptors shown here come from a man aged 25 to 40 in good health.

The rearrangement joins TRBV29-1 to TRBJ2-5, with D maybe TRBD1 (6 bases). V gave up 0 bases and J gave up 2 bases, with 13 bases separating them. Per the germline V gene, CDR1 is SQVTM and CDR2 is ANQGSEA. The CDR3 is 15 residues long. The DNA of the CDR3 is TGCAGCGTTGAAGATCCCGGGACACGGCAAGAGACCCAGTACTTC. This gives the protein CSVEDPGTRQETQYF.

The rearrangement joins TRBV13 to TRBJ2-7, with 9 bases matching TRBD1. Trimming removed 5 bases from V and 4 bases from J; junction bases left unmatched: 6. This CDR3 is built from 14 residues. Germline CDR1 PRHDT, CDR2 FYEKMQ (reference sequence). The DNA for the CDR3 is TGTGCCAGCAGCCCCCACAGGGGGCAATACGAGCAGTACTTC. Its protein is CASSPHRGQYEQYF.

This clonotype appeared a few times. This chain uses TRBV14 with TRBJ1-6; 9 nucleotides align to TRBD1. Trimming took 1 base from V and 10 from J; bases not matched to a gene: 5. There are 15 residues in the CDR3. Germline V gene sequence: CDR1 SGHDN, CDR2 FVKESK. The CDR3 protein is CASSQATGGRSPLHF. In DNA, the CDR3 is TGTGCCAGCAGCCAAGCGACAGGGGGACGGTCACCCCTCCACTTT.

The chain carries TRBV5-1 and TRBJ2-6; 7 bases fit TRBD1. CDR3 length: 17 residues. The V segment lost 0 bases and the J segment 2 bases; nucleotides outside the gene matches: 5. Germline V CDR1 and CDR2: SGHRS, YFSETQ. DNA of the CDR3: TGCGCCAGCAGCTTGGGGGACAGAGTGACTGGGGCCAACGTCCTGACTTTC. Its protein product is CASSLGDRVTGANVLTF. Variable domain in full (rest from reference TRBV5-1 and TRBJ2-6): KAGVTQTPRYLIKTRGQQVTLSCSPISGHRSVSWYQQTPGQGLQFLFEYFSETQRNKGNFPGRFSGRQFSNSRSEMNVSTLELGDSALYLCASSLGDRVTGANVLTFGAGSRLTVL.

This chain uses TRBV6-5 with TRBJ2-3; a weak D match, TRBD2 (5 bases). CDR3 size: 15 residues. Germline V gives CDR1 MNHEY, CDR2 SVGAGI. V lost 0 bases to trimming and J lost 6 bases, with 13 bases between them. The DNA for the CDR3 is TGTGCCAGCAGTTACTCGATTGGACCGGGGGATACGCAGTATTTT. Amino acid sequence: CASSYSIGPGDTQYF.

This chain joins TRBV29-1 and TRBJ2-6, with TRBD1 matching 9 bases. This CDR3 is built from 18 residues. Germline CDR1 is SQVTM and CDR2 is ANQGSEA. With V trimmed by 6 bases and J by 1 base, 13 bases remained unmatched. This CDR3 is CSVAVMGQGLSGANVLTF. The CDR3 DNA sequence: TGCAGCGTCGCGGTCATGGGACAGGGCTTATCTGGGGCCAACGTCCTGACTTTC. Filled out from reference TRBV29-1 and TRBJ2-6, the complete variable domain reads SAVISQKPSRDICQRGTSLTIQCQVDSQVTMMFWYRQQPGQSLTLIATANQGSEATYESGFVIDKFPISRPNLTFSTLTVSNMSPEDSSIYLCSVAVMGQGLSGANVLTFGAGSRLTVL.

The V gene is TRBV6-5, the J gene TRBJ2-7; no clear D gene. This CDR3 is 14 amino acids long. With 6 bases removed from V and 1 base from J, the gap between germline ends came to 13 bases. Germline lookup yields CDR1 MNHEY and CDR2 SVGAGI. The CDR3 protein is CASRVLYGSYEQYF. The CDR3 DNA reads TGTGCCAGCAGAGTCCTTTATGGGTCCTACGAGCAGTACTTC.

The gene calls are TRBV7-9 and TRBJ1-6; a possible D gene is TRBD1 (5 bases). The V gene's germline CDR1 is SEHNR and CDR2 FQNEAQ (reference sequence). There are 14 residues in the CDR3. Trimming cost V 5 bases and J 8 bases, with 13 bases left between them. CDR3 in amino acids: CASSIPGGYSPLHF. In nucleotides, the CDR3 is TGTGCCAGCAGCATTCCCGGGGGTTATTCACCCCTCCACTTT.

In its sample, this clonotype was seen a few times. V and J are TRBV29-1 and TRBJ2-1; D is uncertain. V dropped 6 bases and J dropped 0 bases, with 9 bases sitting between them. CDR3 length: 13 amino acids. Germline loops: CDR1 SQVTM, CDR2 ANQGSEA. The CDR3 is CSVSRSSYNEQFF. CDR3 bases: TGCAGCGTGAGTAGAAGCTCCTACAATGAGCAGTTCTTC.

Concerning this clonotype: Mismatch with germline at one junction end may stem from a read error. This chain's CDR3 is CANSVGAGSYNEQFF. DNA for the CDR3: TGTGCCAACAGCGTAGGGGCTGGCTCCTACAATGAGCAGTTCTTC. The J gene is TRBJ2-1, the V gene TRBV9, with a possible D match to TRBD1 (5 bases). Germline CDR1 SGDLS, CDR2 YYNGEE. This CDR3 contains 15 residues.

This rearrangement joins TRBV28 to TRBJ2-7, with a weak D call TRBD2 (7 bases). Trimming pared 4 bases from V and 0 bases from J, leaving 16 bases between. CDR1 MDHEN and CDR2 SYDVKM come from the germline V gene. The CDR3 consists of 16 residues. This chain's CDR3 is CASSWPVRGGSYEQYF. CDR3 DNA sequence: TGTGCCAGCAGTTGGCCTGTGAGGGGGGGCTCCTACGAGCAGTACTTC.

CDR3 in amino acids: CASSRQGDPFNEQFF. In DNA form, the CDR3 reads TGTGCCAGCAGCCGTCAGGGGGATCCCTTTAATGAGCAGTTCTTC. V is TRBV14 and J is TRBJ2-1, with 7 positions matching TRBD1. CDR3 length equals 15 residues. J lost 7 bases, V lost 4 bases, and 10 bases had no gene match. CDR1 SGHDN and CDR2 FVKESK come from the germline V gene.

V is TRBV4-1 and J is TRBJ2-1; a weak D match, TRBD2 (5 bases). The V end was cut by 1 base, the J end by 0 bases, with 13 bases between. The germline V gene encodes CDR1 MGHRA and CDR2 YSYEKL. The CDR3 contains 17 residues. The CDR3: CASSQGSTGSSYNEQFF. As DNA, the CDR3 is TGCGCCAGCAGCCAAGGTTCGACGGGAAGCTCCTACAATGAGCAGTTCTTC.

The CDR3 DNA reads as TGTGCCAGCAGTTACGCCCGTGAGCAGTTCTTC. As protein: CASSYAREQFF. This chain joins TRBV6-2 or TRBV6-3 and TRBJ2-1, with unresolved D. The CDR3 is 11 amino acids. Germline V gene sequence: CDR1 MNHEY, CDR2 SVGEGT. V was trimmed by 2 bases and J by 9 bases, leaving 5 bases between them.

The genes are TRBV9 and TRBJ1-2; D remains ambiguous. V was shortened by 3 bases and J by 6 bases, with 9 bases between the two germline ends. This CDR3 region has 12 residues. The germline V gene encodes CDR1 SGDLS and CDR2 YYNGEE. Written as DNA, the CDR3 is TGTGCCAGCAGCGAGACTCTAAATGGCTACACCTTC. It is translated as CASSETLNGYTF.

The gene calls are TRBV29-1 and TRBJ2-3; D gene unclear. The CDR3 consists of 14 residues. V lost 6 bases and J lost 0, with 13 bases in between. Per the germline V gene, CDR1 is SQVTM and CDR2 is ANQGSEA. The CDR3 bases are TGCAGCGTGAGTCATAGATCTAGCACAGATACGCAGTATTTT. Protein: CSVSHRSSTDTQYF.

This clonotype was observed a handful of times. The chain couples TRBV6-1 to TRBJ1-5; 10 positions match TRBD1. V was clipped by 0 bases and J by 6 bases; unmatched bases: 2. There are 15 residues in the CDR3. Per the germline V gene, CDR1 is MNHNS and CDR2 is SASEGT. CDR3 sequence: CASSEAGTGAQPQHF. CDR3 DNA: TGTGCCAGCAGTGAAGCCGGGACAGGGGCTCAGCCCCAGCATTTT.

The chain combines TRBV9 with TRBJ2-3; D uncertain. The germline V and J ends were trimmed by 0 bases and 5 bases, with 10 bases remaining between them. Germline CDR1 reads SGDLS; CDR2 reads YYNGEE. The CDR3 contains 14 residues. The CDR3 region is CASSVAGTRDTQYF. CDR3 coding DNA: TGTGCCAGCAGCGTAGCGGGCACACGAGATACGCAGTATTTT. Supplemented by reference TRBV9 and TRBJ2-3, the full variable domain reads DSGVTQTPKHLITATGQRVTLRCSPRSGDLSVYWYQQSLDQGLQFLIQYYNGEERAKGNILERFSAQQFPDLHSELNLSSLELGDSALYFCASSVAGTRDTQYFGPGTRLTVL.

This rearrangement joins TRBV28 to TRBJ2-3; 10 bases match TRBD2. The CDR3 totals 16 residues. V was clipped by 2 bases and J by 1 base; unmatched bases: 3. The germline V gene has CDR1 MDHEN and CDR2 SYDVKM. The CDR3 region has the DNA TGTGCCAGCAGTTTAGAGGGGACTAGCGGCACAGATACGCAGTATTTT. The encoded protein is CASSLEGTSGTDTQYF. The complete variable domain, with remaining parts taken from reference TRBV28 and TRBJ2-3, reads DVKVTQSSRYLVKRTGEKVFLECVQDMDHENMFWYRQDPGLGLRLIYFSYDVKMKEKGDIPEGYSVSREKKERFSLILESASTNQTSMYLCASSLEGTSGTDTQYFGPGTRLTVL.

This clonotype was counted between two and nine times. The gene calls are TRBV20-1 and TRBJ2-4, with D possibly TRBD2 on 5 matching bases. V lost 3 bases, J lost 1 base, and 7 bases lay in between. The CDR3 is 13 residues long. Germline values: CDR1 DFQATT, CDR2 SNEGSKA (reference sequence). Written as DNA, the CDR3 is TGCAGTGCTAGGGACTTGGCCAAAAACATTCAGTACTTC. Translation: CSARDLAKNIQYF.

This chain uses TRBV20-1 with TRBJ2-7; 9 bases line up with TRBD1. This CDR3 is built from 15 residues. The V segment lost 6 bases and the J segment 7 bases; nucleotides outside the gene matches: 16. Germline V CDR1 and CDR2: DFQATT, SNEGSKA (reference sequence). In DNA form, the CDR3 reads TGCAGTGCCCCGGATTCGGACAGGGGTATGTGGGAGCAGTACTTC. Translating it yields CSAPDSDRGMWEQYF.

This clonotype has just a few counts. This rearrangement joins TRBV7-9 to TRBJ1-2; D may be TRBD1 (5 bases). V shed 8 bases and J shed 7 bases, with 17 bases lying between them. This CDR3 is built from 13 residues. From germline, CDR1 is SEHNR and CDR2 FQNEAQ (reference sequence). For the CDR3, the DNA is TGTGCCAGCCTAATAGGAGGGGCTGGTGGCTACACCTTC. This codes for CASLIGGAGGYTF.

This clonotype has a handful of counts. The V and J genes are TRBV20-1 and TRBJ1-2, with 8 bases identical to TRBD1. Germline V gene sequence: CDR1 DFQATT, CDR2 SNEGSKA (reference sequence). This CDR3 region has 13 residues. V gave up 3 bases and J gave up 5 bases; unmatched junction bases: 5. The CDR3 sequence: CSASGRTGYGYTF. The CDR3 nucleotides read TGCAGTGCTAGCGGGAGGACAGGGTATGGCTACACCTTC.

The chain combines TRBV7-9 with TRBJ1-1; unclear D gene. Germline V gives CDR1 SEHNR, CDR2 FQNEAQ (reference sequence). Deletions cut 1 base from V and 1 base from J, with 10 bases between. This CDR3 comprises 15 residues. In DNA form, the CDR3 reads TGTGCCAGCAGCTTAGAGTTAGGACCGAACACTGAAGCTTTCTTT. It translates to CASSLELGPNTEAFF.

This clonotype was seen a few times. This chain connects TRBV4-3 to TRBJ2-6, with no clear D. The CDR3 has 17 residues. V was shortened by 0 bases and J by 0 bases, with 9 bases between the two germline ends. Germline-derived CDR1 and CDR2 are LGHNA and YSLEER. DNA of the CDR3: TGCGCCAGCAGCCAAGAGTGGGTGGGCTCTGGGGCCAACGTCCTGACTTTC. Translating gives CASSQEWVGSGANVLTF.

This clonotype appeared once. The J gene is TRBJ2-3, the V gene TRBV27; tentative D call: TRBD2 (7 bases). Germline V gene data show CDR1 as MNHEY and CDR2 as SMNVEV (reference sequence). The CDR3 extends over 16 amino acids. V lost 8 bases and J lost 1, with 19 bases in between. CDR3: CASERTGGGRTDTQYF. Here the CDR3 DNA reads TGTGCCAGCGAACGGACCGGCGGGGGCCGCACAGATACGCAGTATTTT.

V and J are TRBV12-3 or TRBV12-4 and TRBJ1-2; D gene uncertain. V gave up 6 bases and J gave up 4 bases, with 18 bases separating them. The length of the CDR3 is 15 residues. CDR3 DNA sequence: TGTGCCAGCAGCAATGGGCCGGGGAACCTCTATGGCTACACCTTC. It encodes CASSNGPGNLYGYTF.

A remark on this clonotype: This may stem from a read error, because a much larger clone lies one nucleotide away. CDR3 nucleotides: TGCAGTGTGTCCAATTCAGGGTTCGGCTACAATGAGCAGTTCTTC. Protein: CSVSNSGFGYNEQFF. The rearrangement uses TRBV20-1 and TRBJ2-1, with a possible D match to TRBD1 (5 bases). Germline V lookup: CDR1 DFQATT, CDR2 SNEGSKA (reference sequence). The germline V and J ends were trimmed by 7 bases and 3 bases, with 19 bases remaining between them. The CDR3 runs 15 residues.

The chain recombines TRBV12-3 or TRBV12-4 with TRBJ2-1, with TRBD2 identical over 8 bases. The CDR3 length is 16 residues. V dropped 5 bases and J dropped 4; count of bases not matched to a gene: 10. CDR3 protein: CASSPPGLGMYNEQFF. Written as DNA, the CDR3 is TGTGCCAGCAGTCCTCCGGGACTAGGGATGTACAATGAGCAGTTCTTC.

V usage is TRBV27 and J usage is TRBJ2-3; tentative D call: TRBD1 (5 bases). The germline V gene encodes CDR1 MNHEY and CDR2 SMNVEV (reference sequence). The CDR3 has 14 residues. V was clipped by 3 bases and J by 3 bases, with 10 bases between them. This CDR3 is CASSFLGATDTQYF. CDR3 DNA sequence: TGTGCCAGCAGTTTTCTAGGGGCAACAGATACGCAGTATTTT.